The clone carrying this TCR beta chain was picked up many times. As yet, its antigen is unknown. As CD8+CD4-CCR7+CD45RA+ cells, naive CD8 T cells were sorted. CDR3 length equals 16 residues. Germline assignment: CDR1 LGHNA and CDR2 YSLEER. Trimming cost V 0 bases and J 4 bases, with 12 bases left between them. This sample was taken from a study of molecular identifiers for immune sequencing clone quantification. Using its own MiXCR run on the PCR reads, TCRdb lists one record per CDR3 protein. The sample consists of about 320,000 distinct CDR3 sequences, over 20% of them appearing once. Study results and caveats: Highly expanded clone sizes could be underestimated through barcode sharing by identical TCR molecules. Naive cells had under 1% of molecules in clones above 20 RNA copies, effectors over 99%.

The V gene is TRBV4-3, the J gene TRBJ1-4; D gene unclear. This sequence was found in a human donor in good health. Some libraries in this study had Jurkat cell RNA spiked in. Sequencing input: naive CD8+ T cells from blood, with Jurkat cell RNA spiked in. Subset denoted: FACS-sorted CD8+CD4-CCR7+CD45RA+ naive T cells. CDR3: CASSQDKFRLNEKLFF. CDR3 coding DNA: TGCGCCAGCAGCCAAGATAAATTCAGGCTTAATGAAAAACTGTTTTTT.